Described below is a single T cell receptor beta chain sequence and its context. The data were taken from a study of T-cell memory formation after mild COVID-19. The CDR3 loop spans 12 amino acids. V was pared by 5 bases and J by 5 bases, with 2 bases of the junction left unmatched. The germline CDR1 and CDR2 sequences are SQVTM and ANQGSEA. A single record per CDR3 protein comes from TCRdb applying MiXCR to the 5' RACE reads. The table includes 150,000 to 200,000 distinct CDR3 sequences, more than 12% detected once. The rearrangement uses TRBV29-1 and TRBJ1-4, with 7 bases aligning to TRBD1. Source material: PBMCs or a T cell subset sorted from them (not recorded which). The sequence derives from an adult woman who had mild COVID-19 (a few samples of this study predate the infection). Cell type and time point are not known. CDR3 nucleotides: TGCAGCGTTTCAGGGGGAAATGAAAAACTGTTTTTT. As protein: CSVSGGNEKLFF.